Detailed here is one TCR beta chain. The antigen remains undetermined. This sample was taken from a study of T cell responses to AZD1222 COVID-19 vaccine. Between the trimmed V and J ends, which lost 9 bases and 1 base, there was a span of 15 bases. CDR1 and CDR2 from the germline V gene are MGHDK and SYGVNS. This CDR3 contains 14 residues. Points from the study as a whole: After two AZD1222 doses, spike-specific TCR breadth and depth rose versus day 0. At baseline, just a handful of AZD1222 recipients tested seropositive. Repertoire sampling occurred only after the peak T cell response. White British ancestry dominated among donors, who included more females, and clonal diversity was possibly underestimated.

Using immunoSEQ multiplex PCR, the repertoire was profiled, and TCRdb retains in-frame clones only, with some absent. This table holds roughly 130,000 clones, roughly 90% found once. The chain carries TRBV25-1 and TRBJ1-2; TRBD1 might be the D (5 bases). Specimen: peripheral blood, collected on day 0 of AZD1222 vaccination. This receptor was identified in an adult in good health. CDR3 sequence: CASALAGSNYGYTF. CDR3 nucleotides: TGTGCCAGTGCCTTGGCAGGGAGTAACTATGGCTACACCTTC.